This TCR beta chain was sequenced for a study of CD4+ T cells in melanoma. Produced via immunoSEQ multiplex PCR; TCRdb's table is partial and in-frame only. The table records about 140,000 clones, 80% to 95% of them present only once. Per germline, CDR1 SGDLS and CDR2 YYNGEE. V shed 4 bases, J shed 3 bases, and the junction held 10 bases outside the gene matches. This CDR3 contains 16 residues. This receptor was identified in a human donor with melanoma. The chain uses TRBV9 and TRBJ2-3; 8 bases are shared with TRBD1. CDR3 residues: CASSPRQGALTDTQYF. CDR3 coding DNA: TGTGCCAGCAGCCCTCGTCAGGGGGCCTTAACAGATACGCAGTATTTT.